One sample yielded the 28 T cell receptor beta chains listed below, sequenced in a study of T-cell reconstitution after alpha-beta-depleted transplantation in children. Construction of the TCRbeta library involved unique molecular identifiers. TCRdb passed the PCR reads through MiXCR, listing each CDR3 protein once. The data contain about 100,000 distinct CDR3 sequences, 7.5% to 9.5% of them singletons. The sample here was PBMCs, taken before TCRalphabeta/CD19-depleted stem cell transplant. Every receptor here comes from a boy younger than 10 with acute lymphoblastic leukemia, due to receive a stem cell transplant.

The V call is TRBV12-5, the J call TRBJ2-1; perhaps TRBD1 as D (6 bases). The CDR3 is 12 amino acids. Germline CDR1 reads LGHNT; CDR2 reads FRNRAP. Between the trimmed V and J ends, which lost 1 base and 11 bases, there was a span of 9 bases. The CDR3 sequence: CASGLEQGQQFF. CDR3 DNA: TGTGCTAGTGGTTTGGAACAGGGCCAGCAGTTCTTC.

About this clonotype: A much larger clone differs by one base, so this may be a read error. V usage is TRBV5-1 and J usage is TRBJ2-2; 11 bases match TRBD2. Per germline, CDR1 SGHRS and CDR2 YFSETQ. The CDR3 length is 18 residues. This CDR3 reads CSSSLVLAGGPNTGELFF. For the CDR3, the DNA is TGCTCCAGCAGCTTGGTTCTAGCGGGGGGACCGAACACCGGGGAGCTGTTTTTT. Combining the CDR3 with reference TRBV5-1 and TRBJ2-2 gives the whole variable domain KAGVTQTPRYLIKTRGQQVTLSCSPISGHRSVSWYQQTPGQGLQFLFEYFSETQRNKGNFPGRFSGRQFSNSRSEMNVSTLELGDSALYLCSSSLVLAGGPNTGELFFGEGSRLTVL.

The CDR3 loop is CASPTQNYGYTF. Here the CDR3 DNA reads TGCGCCTCGCCGACACAGAACTATGGCTACACCTTC. The chain links TRBV20-1 to TRBJ1-2; D gene uncertain. CDR3 length: 12 amino acids. The germline V gene encodes CDR1 DFQATT and CDR2 SNEGSKA (reference sequence).

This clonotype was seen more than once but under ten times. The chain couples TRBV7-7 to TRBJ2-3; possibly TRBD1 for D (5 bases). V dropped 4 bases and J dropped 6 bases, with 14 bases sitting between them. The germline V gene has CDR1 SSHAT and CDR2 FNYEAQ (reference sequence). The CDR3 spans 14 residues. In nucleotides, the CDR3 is TGTGCCAGCAGCTCCCTGGGGCCCCCTGATACGCAGTATTTT. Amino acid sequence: CASSSLGPPDTQYF.

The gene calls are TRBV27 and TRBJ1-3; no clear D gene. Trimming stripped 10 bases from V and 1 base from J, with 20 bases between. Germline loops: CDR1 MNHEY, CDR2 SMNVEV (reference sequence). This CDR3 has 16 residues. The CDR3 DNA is TGTGCCACCGCGGCCCTACGACCGAATTCTGGAAACACCATATATTTT. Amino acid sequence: CATAALRPNSGNTIYF.

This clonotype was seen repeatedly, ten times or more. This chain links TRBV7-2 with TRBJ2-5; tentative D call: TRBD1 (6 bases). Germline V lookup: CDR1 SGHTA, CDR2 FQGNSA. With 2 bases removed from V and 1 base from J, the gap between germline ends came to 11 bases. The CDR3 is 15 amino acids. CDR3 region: CASSLTGQFQETQYF. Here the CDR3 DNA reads TGTGCCAGCAGCTTAACAGGACAGTTCCAAGAGACCCAGTACTTC.

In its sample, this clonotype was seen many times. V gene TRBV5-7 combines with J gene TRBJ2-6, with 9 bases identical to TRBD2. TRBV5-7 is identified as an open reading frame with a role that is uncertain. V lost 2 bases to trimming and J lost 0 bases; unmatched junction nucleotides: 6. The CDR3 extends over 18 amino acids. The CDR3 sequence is CASSLRLAAFSGANVLTF. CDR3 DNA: TGTGCCAGCAGCTTACGACTAGCGGCCTTCTCTGGGGCCAACGTCCTGACTTTC.

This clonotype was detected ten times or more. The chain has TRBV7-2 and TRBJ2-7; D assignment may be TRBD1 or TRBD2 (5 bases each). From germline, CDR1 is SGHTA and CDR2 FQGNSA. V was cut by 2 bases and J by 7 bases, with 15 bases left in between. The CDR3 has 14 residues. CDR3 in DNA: TGTGCCAGCAGCTTAATCAATGGGGGTGGTGAGCAGTACTTC. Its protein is CASSLINGGGEQYF.

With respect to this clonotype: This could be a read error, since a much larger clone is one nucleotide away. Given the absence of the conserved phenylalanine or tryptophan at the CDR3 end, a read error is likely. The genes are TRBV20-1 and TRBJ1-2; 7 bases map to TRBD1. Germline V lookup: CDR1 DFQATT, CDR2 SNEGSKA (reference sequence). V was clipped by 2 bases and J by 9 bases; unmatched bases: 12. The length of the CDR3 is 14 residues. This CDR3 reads CSARFLRQGVSYTS. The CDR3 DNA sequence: TGCAGTGCTAGATTTCTCCGACAGGGTGTAAGCTACACCTCC.

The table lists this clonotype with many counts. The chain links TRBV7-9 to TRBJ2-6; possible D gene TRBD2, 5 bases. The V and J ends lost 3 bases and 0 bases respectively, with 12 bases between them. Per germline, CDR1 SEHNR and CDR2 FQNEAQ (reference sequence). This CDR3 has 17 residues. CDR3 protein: CASSLTPGDSGANVLTF. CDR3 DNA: TGTGCCAGCAGCTTGACACCCGGGGACTCTGGGGCCAACGTCCTGACTTTC.

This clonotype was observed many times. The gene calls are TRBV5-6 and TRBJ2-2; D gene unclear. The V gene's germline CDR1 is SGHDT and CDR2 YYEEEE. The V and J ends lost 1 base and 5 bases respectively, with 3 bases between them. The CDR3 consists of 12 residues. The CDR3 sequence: CASSLLTGELFF. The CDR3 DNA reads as TGTGCCAGCAGCTTGTTGACCGGGGAGCTGTTTTTT.

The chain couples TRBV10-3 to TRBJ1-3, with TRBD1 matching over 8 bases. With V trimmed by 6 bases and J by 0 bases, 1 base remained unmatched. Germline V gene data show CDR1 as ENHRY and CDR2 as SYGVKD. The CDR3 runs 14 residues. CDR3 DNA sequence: TGTGCCATCAGGGGGACAGGCTCTGGAAACACCATATATTTT. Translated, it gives CAIRGTGSGNTIYF.

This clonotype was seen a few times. CDR3 region: CASSPRAGNTEAFF. CDR3 sequence (DNA): TGTGCCAGCAGCCCCAGAGCGGGGAACACTGAAGCTTTCTTT. The rearrangement links TRBV7-8 to TRBJ1-1; D is unclear. The CDR3 is made up of 14 amino acids. Between the trimmed V and J ends, which lost 5 bases and 1 base, there was a span of 11 bases. The V gene's germline CDR1 is SGHVS and CDR2 FQNEAQ. Filled out from reference TRBV7-8 and TRBJ1-1, the complete variable domain reads GAGVSQSPRYKVAKRGQDVALRCDPISGHVSLFWYQQALGQGPEFLTYFQNEAQLDKSGLPSDRFFAERPEGSVSTLKIQRTQQEDSAVYLCASSPRAGNTEAFFGQGTRLTVV.

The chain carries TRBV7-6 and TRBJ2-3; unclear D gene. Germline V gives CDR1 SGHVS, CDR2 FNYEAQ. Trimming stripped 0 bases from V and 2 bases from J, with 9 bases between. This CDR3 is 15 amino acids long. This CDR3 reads CASSLAARSTDTQYF. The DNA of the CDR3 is TGTGCCAGCAGCTTAGCCGCCCGTTCCACAGATACGCAGTATTTT.

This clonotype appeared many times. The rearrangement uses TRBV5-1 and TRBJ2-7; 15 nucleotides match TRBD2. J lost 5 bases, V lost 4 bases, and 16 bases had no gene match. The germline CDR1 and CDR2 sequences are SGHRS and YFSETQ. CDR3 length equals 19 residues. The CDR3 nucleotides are TGCGCCAGCAGCGGAGGGACTAGCGGGGGGACCTTAGAGGTCCACGAGCAGTACTTC. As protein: CASSGGTSGGTLEVHEQYF.

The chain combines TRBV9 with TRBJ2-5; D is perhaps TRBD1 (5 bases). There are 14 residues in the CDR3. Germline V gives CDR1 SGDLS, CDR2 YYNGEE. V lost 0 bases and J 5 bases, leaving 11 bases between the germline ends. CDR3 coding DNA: TGTGCCAGCAGCGTAGATCAGGGCCGGGAGACCCAGTACTTC. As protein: CASSVDQGRETQYF.

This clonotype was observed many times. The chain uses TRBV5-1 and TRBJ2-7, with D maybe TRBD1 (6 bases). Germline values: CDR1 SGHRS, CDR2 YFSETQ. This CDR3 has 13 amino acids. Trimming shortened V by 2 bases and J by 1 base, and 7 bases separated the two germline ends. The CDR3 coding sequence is TGCGCCAGCAGCTTCCAGGGGTCCTACGAGCAGTACTTC. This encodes CASSFQGSYEQYF.

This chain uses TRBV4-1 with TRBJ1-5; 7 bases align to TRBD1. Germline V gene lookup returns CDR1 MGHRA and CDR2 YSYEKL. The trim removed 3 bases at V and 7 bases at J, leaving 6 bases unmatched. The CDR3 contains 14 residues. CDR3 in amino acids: CASSQTDRVQPQHF. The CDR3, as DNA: TGCGCCAGCAGCCAGACAGACAGGGTCCAGCCCCAGCATTTT.

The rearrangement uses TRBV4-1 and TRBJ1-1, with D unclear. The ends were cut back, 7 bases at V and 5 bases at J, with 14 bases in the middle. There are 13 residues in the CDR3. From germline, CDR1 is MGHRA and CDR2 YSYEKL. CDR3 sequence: CASKHIGRTEAFF. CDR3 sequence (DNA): TGCGCCAGCAAGCACATCGGGAGGACTGAAGCTTTCTTT.

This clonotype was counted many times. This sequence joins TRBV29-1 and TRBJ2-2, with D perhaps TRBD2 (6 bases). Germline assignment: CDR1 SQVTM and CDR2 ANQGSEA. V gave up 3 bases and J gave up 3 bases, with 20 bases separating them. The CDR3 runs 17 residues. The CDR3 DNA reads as TGCAGCGTTGATTTTGGGAGCGGGCAGGGCGACACCGGGGAGCTGTTTTTT. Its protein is CSVDFGSGQGDTGELFF.

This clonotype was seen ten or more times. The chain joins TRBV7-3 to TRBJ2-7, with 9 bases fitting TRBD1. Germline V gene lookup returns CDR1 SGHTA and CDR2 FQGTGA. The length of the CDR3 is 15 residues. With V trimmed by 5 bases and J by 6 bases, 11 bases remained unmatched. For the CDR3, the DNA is TGTGCCAGCAGCCCCCGGGGGACAGGGACGACCGAGCAGTACTTC. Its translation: CASSPRGTGTTEQYF.

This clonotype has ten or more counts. The CDR3 protein is CASSQDLGTATYEQYF. The CDR3 DNA sequence: TGTGCCAGCAGCCAAGACCTCGGGACAGCCACCTACGAGCAGTACTTC. V gene TRBV4-2 combines with J gene TRBJ2-7; 7 bases map to TRBD1. The V gene end was trimmed by 0 bases and the J gene end by 2 bases; junction bases not matched to a gene: 7. The germline V gene encodes CDR1 LGHNA and CDR2 YNFKEQ. The length of the CDR3 is 16 residues.

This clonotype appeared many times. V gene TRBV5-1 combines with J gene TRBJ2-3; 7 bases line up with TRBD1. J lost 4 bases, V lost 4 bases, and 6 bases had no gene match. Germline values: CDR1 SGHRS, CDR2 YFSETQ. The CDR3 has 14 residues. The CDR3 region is CASSPGTAADTQYF. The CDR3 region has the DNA TGCGCCAGCAGCCCTGGGACAGCTGCAGATACGCAGTATTTT. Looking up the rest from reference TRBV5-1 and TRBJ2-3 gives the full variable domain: KAGVTQTPRYLIKTRGQQVTLSCSPISGHRSVSWYQQTPGQGLQFLFEYFSETQRNKGNFPGRFSGRQFSNSRSEMNVSTLELGDSALYLCASSPGTAADTQYFGPGTRLTVL.

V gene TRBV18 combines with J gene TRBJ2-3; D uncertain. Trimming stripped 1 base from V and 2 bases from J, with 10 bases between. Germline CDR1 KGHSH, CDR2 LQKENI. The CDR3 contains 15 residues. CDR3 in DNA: TGTGCCAGCTCACCACGAACCCCAATCACAGATACGCAGTATTTT. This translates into CASSPRTPITDTQYF.

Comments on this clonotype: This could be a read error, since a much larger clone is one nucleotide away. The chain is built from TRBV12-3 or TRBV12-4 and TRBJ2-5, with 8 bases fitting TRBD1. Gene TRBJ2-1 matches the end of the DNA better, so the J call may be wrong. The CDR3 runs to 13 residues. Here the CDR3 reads CATTSTGEKTQFF. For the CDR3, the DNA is TGTGCCACAACATCGACAGGGGAAAAGACCCAGTTCTTC.

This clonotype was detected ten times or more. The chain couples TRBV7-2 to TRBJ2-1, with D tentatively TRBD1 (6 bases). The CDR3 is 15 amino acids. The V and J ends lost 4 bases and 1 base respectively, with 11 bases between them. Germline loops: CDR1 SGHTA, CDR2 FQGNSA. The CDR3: CASSWVQGSYNEQFF. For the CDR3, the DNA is TGTGCCAGCAGCTGGGTACAGGGATCCTACAATGAGCAGTTCTTC.

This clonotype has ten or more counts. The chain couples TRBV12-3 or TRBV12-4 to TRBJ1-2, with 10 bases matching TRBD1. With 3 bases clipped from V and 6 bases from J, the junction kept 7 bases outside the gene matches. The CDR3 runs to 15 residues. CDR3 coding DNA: TGTGCCAGCAGTTTTAGTGCCGGACAGGGGGATGGCTACACCTTC. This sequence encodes CASSFSAGQGDGYTF.

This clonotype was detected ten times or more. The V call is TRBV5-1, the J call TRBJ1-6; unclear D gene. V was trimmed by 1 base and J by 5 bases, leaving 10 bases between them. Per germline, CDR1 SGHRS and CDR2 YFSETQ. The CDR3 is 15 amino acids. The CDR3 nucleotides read TGCGCCAGCAGCTTGCGGGGATTTGATAATTCACCCCTCCACTTT. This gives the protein CASSLRGFDNSPLHF.